These 19 T cell receptor beta chains originate from one sample sequenced in a study of CD8 T cells in Susac syndrome. The RNA, about 0.45 to 1 ug, was put through reverse transcription using random hexamers. TCRdb re-called the immunoSEQ multiplex PCR reads through MiXCR, storing one row per CDR3 protein. This sample yields some 80,000 distinct CDR3 sequences, of which around 94% are seen a single time; 0.26% belongs to the top ten. The sequenced sample was CD8+ T cells from PBMCs. The receptors shown here come from a human donor in good health.

The chain combines TRBV4-1 with TRBJ2-7; D unclear. Germline CDR1 reads MGHRA; CDR2 reads YSYEKL. There are 13 residues in the CDR3. V was pared by 1 base and J by 3 bases, with 7 bases between. CDR3 amino acids: CASSQGLNYEQYV. The CDR3 nucleotides read TGCGCCAGCAGCCAAGGACTCAACTACGAGCAGTACGTC.

V is TRBV27 and J is TRBJ1-1; TRBD1 aligns across 10 bases. The CDR3 is made up of 15 amino acids. The germline V gene has CDR1 MNHEY and CDR2 SMNVEV (reference sequence). With V trimmed by 5 bases and J by 4 bases, 7 bases remained unmatched. CDR3 sequence: CASSPPGQGFTEAFF. DNA of the CDR3: TGTGCCAGCAGTCCTCCGGGACAGGGGTTCACTGAAGCTTTCTTT.

The sample holds one count of this clonotype. The chain employs TRBV18 and TRBJ2-2; 7 bases are a match to TRBD1. The J segment lost 3 bases and the V segment lost 5 bases, leaving 9 bases of the junction unmatched. CDR3 length: 16 amino acids. Germline loops: CDR1 KGHSH, CDR2 LQKENI. The CDR3 DNA follows: TGTGCCAGCTCATCGTTATTTACAGGGGACACCGGGGAGCTGTTTTTT. It translates to CASSSLFTGDTGELFF.

This chain connects TRBV7-9 to TRBJ1-1; 8 bases are a match to TRBD1. The germline CDR1 and CDR2 sequences are SEHNR and FQNEAQ (reference sequence). With V trimmed by 7 bases and J by 9 bases, 13 bases remained unmatched. The CDR3 has 14 amino acids. As DNA, the CDR3 is TGTGCCAGCACCCCCCTGGCGGACAGGGTGAAAGCTTTCTTT. It translates to CASTPLADRVKAFF.

The rearrangement uses TRBV5-6 and TRBJ1-1, with D perhaps TRBD1 (5 bases). The CDR3 runs 13 residues. The germline V gene encodes CDR1 SGHDT and CDR2 YYEEEE. The V end was cut by 0 bases, the J end by 3 bases, with 6 bases between. CDR3 in DNA: TGTGCCAGCAGCTTGGGAGGGGACACTGAAGCTTTCTTT. It yields the protein CASSLGGDTEAFF. The entire variable domain, with the rest obtained from reference TRBV5-6 and TRBJ1-1, is as follows: DAGVTQSPTHLIKTRGQQVTLRCSPKSGHDTVSWYQQALGQGPQFIFQYYEEEERQRGNFPDRFSGHQFPNYSSELNVNALLLGDSALYLCASSLGGDTEAFFGQGTRLTVV.

The chain joins TRBV4-3 to TRBJ2-7, with D unclear. The CDR3 covers 15 residues. Trimming shortened V by 4 bases and J by 3 bases, and 16 bases separated the two germline ends. CDR1 is LGHNA and CDR2 is YSLEER in the germline V gene. The CDR3 region is CASSLGPSRDYEQYF. The DNA of the CDR3 is TGCGCCAGCAGCCTTGGGCCCTCAAGGGACTACGAGCAGTACTTC.

The chain joins TRBV4-1 to TRBJ2-1; 7 positions match TRBD1. Germline assignment: CDR1 MGHRA and CDR2 YSYEKL. CDR3 length: 14 amino acids. After removal of 1 base from V and 6 bases from J, the junction contained 3 bases not matched to a gene. CDR3 loop: CASSQGTGVNEQFF. The CDR3 DNA sequence: TGCGCCAGCAGCCAAGGGACAGGAGTCAATGAGCAGTTCTTC.

The genes are TRBV3-1 and TRBJ2-1, with D perhaps matching TRBD2 (5 bases). The V gene lost 6 bases and the J gene lost 1 base, with 13 bases spanning the gap. The CDR3 totals 15 residues. Germline values: CDR1 LGHDT, CDR2 YNNKEL (reference sequence). In nucleotides, the CDR3 is TGTGCCAGCAGACGCAACCCGGGGTCCTACAATGAGCAGTTCTTC. This gives the protein CASRRNPGSYNEQFF.

V gene TRBV5-6 combines with J gene TRBJ2-6; D is perhaps TRBD2 (6 bases). Germline values: CDR1 SGHDT, CDR2 YYEEEE. The CDR3 has 16 amino acids. V gave up 6 bases and J gave up 2 bases, with 15 bases separating them. CDR3: CASIGGFWAGANVLTF. CDR3 coding DNA: TGTGCCAGCATCGGGGGTTTCTGGGCTGGGGCCAACGTCCTGACTTTC.

The chain combines TRBV7-8 with TRBJ2-1, with 7 bases lining up with TRBD1. CDR1 and CDR2 from the germline V gene are SGHVS and FQNEAQ. The CDR3 totals 14 residues. Trimming removed 11 bases from V and 9 bases from J; junction bases left unmatched: 16. CDR3 loop: CAAGWTGWSGEQFF. The CDR3 nucleotides read TGTGCCGCAGGCTGGACAGGCTGGTCTGGTGAGCAGTTCTTC.

The J gene is TRBJ2-2, the V gene TRBV29-1, with 13 bases aligning to TRBD2. With 1 base clipped from V and 0 bases from J, the junction kept 2 bases outside the gene matches. Looked up from germline, CDR1 is SQVTM and CDR2 is ANQGSEA. The CDR3 has 17 amino acids. The DNA for the CDR3 is TGCAGCGTTGAAGGGACTAGCGGGGGTTCGAACACCGGGGAGCTGTTTTTT. Its protein product is CSVEGTSGGSNTGELFF.

The rearrangement uses TRBV6-5 and TRBJ1-1, with TRBD1 as a possible D gene (5 bases). CDR3 length equals 16 residues. V lost 2 bases and J lost 1, with 14 bases in between. The germline V gene has CDR1 MNHEY and CDR2 SVGAGI. The CDR3 reads CASSYQLPGPNTEAFF. The CDR3 DNA reads as TGTGCCAGCAGTTACCAATTACCGGGGCCGAACACTGAAGCTTTCTTT.

V gene TRBV20-1 combines with J gene TRBJ2-1; maybe TRBD1 (6 bases). CDR1 and CDR2 (germline): DFQATT, SNEGSKA (reference sequence). CDR3 length: 15 amino acids. Deletions cut 1 base from V and 4 bases from J, with 14 bases between. The DNA of the CDR3 is TGCAGTGCTAGAGGGACAGCCGGGCAATACAATGAGCAGTTCTTC. This sequence encodes CSARGTAGQYNEQFF.

This chain links TRBV19 with TRBJ1-1; D is unclear. The germline V and J ends were trimmed by 5 bases and 4 bases, with 20 bases remaining between them. The CDR3 is made up of 16 amino acids. CDR1 and CDR2 (germline): LNHDA, SQIVND (reference sequence). In DNA, the CDR3 is TGTGCCAGTAGTTTCATTCGACGGATTACGGCCACTGAAGCTTTCTTT. Translated: CASSFIRRITATEAFF.

V and J are TRBV2 and TRBJ2-3; D may match TRBD1 or TRBD2 (5 bases each). Per the germline V gene, CDR1 is SNHLY and CDR2 is FYNNEI. The CDR3 consists of 11 residues. Between the trimmed V and J ends, which lost 6 bases and 4 bases, there was a span of 5 bases. CDR3 bases: TGTGCCAGCAGGGGACCAGATACGCAGTATTTT. Translating gives CASRGPDTQYF.

This clonotype has more than one count but fewer than ten. The chain recombines TRBV5-1 with TRBJ2-1, with 14 bases that match TRBD2. The CDR3 consists of 14 residues. J lost 9 bases, V lost 4 bases, and 3 bases had no gene match. Germline V gives CDR1 SGHRS, CDR2 YFSETQ. The chain's CDR3 is CASSEGTSGGEQFF. For the CDR3, the DNA is TGCGCCAGCAGCGAGGGGACTAGCGGGGGTGAGCAGTTCTTC.

This clonotype was counted a single time. The chain uses TRBV5-1 and TRBJ2-1, with 7 nucleotides matching TRBD1. Per germline, CDR1 SGHRS and CDR2 YFSETQ. V lost 5 bases and J lost 0; bases outside the gene matches: 8. The CDR3 has 16 amino acids. CDR3 in amino acids: CASSRDSPFSYNEQFF. CDR3 coding DNA: TGCGCCAGCAGTCGGGACAGTCCCTTCTCCTACAATGAGCAGTTCTTC.

This sequence joins TRBV7-9 and TRBJ2-1; the D call may be TRBD1 or TRBD2 (5 bases each). CDR1 and CDR2 from the germline V gene are SEHNR and FQNEAQ (reference sequence). The CDR3 loop spans 13 amino acids. V was pared by 3 bases and J by 6 bases, with 9 bases between. The CDR3 protein is CASSLGVTNEQFF. CDR3 nucleotide sequence: TGTGCCAGCAGCTTGGGGGTAACCAATGAGCAGTTCTTC.

The J gene is TRBJ1-2, the V gene TRBV9; D not resolved. This CDR3 has 15 residues. V lost 2 bases to trimming and J lost 4 bases, with 15 bases between them. Looked up from germline, CDR1 is SGDLS and CDR2 is YYNGEE. CDR3 in DNA: TGTGCCAGCAGCGTTACAACGGACGGACCCTATGGCTACACCTTC. Its translation: CASSVTTDGPYGYTF.